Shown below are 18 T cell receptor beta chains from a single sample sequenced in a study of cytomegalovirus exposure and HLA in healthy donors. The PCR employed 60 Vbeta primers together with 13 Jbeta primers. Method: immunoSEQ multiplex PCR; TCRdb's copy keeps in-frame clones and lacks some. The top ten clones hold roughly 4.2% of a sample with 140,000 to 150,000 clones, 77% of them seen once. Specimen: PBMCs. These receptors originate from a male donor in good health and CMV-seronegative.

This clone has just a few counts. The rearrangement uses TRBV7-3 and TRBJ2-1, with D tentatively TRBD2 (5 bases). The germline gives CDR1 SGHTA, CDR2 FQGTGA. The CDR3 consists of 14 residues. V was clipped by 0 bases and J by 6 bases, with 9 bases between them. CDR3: CASSLTASRNEQFF. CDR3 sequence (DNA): TGTGCCAGCAGCTTAACGGCTAGCCGCAATGAGCAGTTCTTC. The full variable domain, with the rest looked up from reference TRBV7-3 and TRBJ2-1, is GAGVSQTPSNKVTEKGKYVELRCDPISGHTALYWYRQSLGQGPEFLIYFQGTGAADDSGLPNDRFFAVRPEGSVSTLKIQRTERGDSAVYLCASSLTASRNEQFFGPGTRLTVL.

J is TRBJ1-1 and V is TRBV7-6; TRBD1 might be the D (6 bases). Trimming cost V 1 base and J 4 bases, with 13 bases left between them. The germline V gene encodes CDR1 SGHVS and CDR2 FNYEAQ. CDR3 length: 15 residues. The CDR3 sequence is CASSLEEDSRTEAFF. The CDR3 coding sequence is TGTGCCAGCAGCTTAGAGGAGGACAGCCGCACTGAAGCTTTCTTT.

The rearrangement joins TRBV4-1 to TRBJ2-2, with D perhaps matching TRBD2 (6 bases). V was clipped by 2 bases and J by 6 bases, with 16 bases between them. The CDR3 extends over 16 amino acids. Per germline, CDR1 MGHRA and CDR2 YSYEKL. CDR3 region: CASSQRRLVIAGELFF. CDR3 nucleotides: TGCGCCAGCAGCCAACGACGACTAGTAATCGCCGGGGAGCTGTTTTTT.

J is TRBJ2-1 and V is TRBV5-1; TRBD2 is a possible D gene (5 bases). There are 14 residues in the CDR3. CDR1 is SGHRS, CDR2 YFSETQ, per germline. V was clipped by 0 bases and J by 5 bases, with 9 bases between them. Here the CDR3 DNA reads TGCGCCAGCAGCTTGGATCGGGGTGACAATGAGCAGTTCTTC. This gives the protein CASSLDRGDNEQFF.

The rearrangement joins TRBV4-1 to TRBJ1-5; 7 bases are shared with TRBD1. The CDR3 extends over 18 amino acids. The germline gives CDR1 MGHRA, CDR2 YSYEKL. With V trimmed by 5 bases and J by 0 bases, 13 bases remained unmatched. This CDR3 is CASSGRTGTLDSNQPQHF. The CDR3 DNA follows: TGCGCCAGCAGCGGGCGGACAGGCACGCTTGATAGCAATCAGCCCCAGCATTTT.

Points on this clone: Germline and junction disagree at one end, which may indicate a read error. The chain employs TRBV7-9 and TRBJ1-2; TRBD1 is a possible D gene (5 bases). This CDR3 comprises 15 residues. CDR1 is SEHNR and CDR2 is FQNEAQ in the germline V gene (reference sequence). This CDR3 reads CSSSHPGPGNYGYTF. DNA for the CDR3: TGTTCCAGCAGCCACCCAGGGCCGGGTAACTATGGCTACACCTTC. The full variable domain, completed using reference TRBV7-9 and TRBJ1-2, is DTGVSQNPRHKITKRGQNVTFRCDPISEHNRLYWYRQTLGQGPEFLTYFQNEAQLEKSRLLSDRFSAERPKGSFSTLEIQRTEQGDSAMYLCSSSHPGPGNYGYTFGSGTRLTVV.

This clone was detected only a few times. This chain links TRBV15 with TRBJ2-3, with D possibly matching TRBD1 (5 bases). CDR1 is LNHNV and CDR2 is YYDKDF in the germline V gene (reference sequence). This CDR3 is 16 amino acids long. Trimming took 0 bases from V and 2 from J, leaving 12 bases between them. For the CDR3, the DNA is TGTGCCACCAGCAGAGATACAGGCTGGCTCACAGATACGCAGTATTTT. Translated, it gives CATSRDTGWLTDTQYF.

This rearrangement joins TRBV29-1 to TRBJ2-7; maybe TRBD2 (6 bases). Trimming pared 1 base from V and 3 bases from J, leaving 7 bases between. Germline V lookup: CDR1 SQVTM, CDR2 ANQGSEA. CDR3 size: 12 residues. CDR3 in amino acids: CSVEGRDYEQYF. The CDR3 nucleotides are TGCAGCGTTGAAGGGCGGGACTACGAGCAGTACTTC.

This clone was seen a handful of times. The CDR3 here is CASSPRLGTSAGEQYF. CDR3 sequence (DNA): TGTGCCAGCAGCCCTAGGTTGGGGACTAGTGCGGGCGAGCAGTACTTC. V and J are TRBV7-8 and TRBJ2-7, with 8 positions matching TRBD2. Germline lookup yields CDR1 SGHVS and CDR2 FQNEAQ. The junction had 15 bases not matched to a gene; V was cut back by 5 bases and J by 6 bases. The CDR3 loop spans 16 amino acids.

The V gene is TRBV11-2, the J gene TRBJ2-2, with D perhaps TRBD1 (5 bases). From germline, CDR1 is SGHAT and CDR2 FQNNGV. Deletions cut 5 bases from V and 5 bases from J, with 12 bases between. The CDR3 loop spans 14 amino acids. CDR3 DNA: TGTGCCAGCAGCGGCAGGGTGAAGACCGGGGAGCTGTTTTTT. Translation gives CASSGRVKTGELFF.

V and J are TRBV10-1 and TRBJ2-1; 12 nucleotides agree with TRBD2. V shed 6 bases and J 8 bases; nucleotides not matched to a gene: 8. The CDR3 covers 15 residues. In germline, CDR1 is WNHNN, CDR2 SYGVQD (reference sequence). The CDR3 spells CASSPTSGSIDEQFF. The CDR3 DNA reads TGCGCCAGCAGCCCGACTAGCGGGAGTATTGATGAGCAGTTCTTC.

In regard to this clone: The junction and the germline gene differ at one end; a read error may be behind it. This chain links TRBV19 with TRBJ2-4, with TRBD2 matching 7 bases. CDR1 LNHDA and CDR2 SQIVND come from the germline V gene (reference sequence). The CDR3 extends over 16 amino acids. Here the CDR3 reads CASSDLRESDKNSQYF. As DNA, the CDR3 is TGTGCCAGTAGTGACCTGCGGGAGTCGGACAAAAACAGTCAGTACTTC.

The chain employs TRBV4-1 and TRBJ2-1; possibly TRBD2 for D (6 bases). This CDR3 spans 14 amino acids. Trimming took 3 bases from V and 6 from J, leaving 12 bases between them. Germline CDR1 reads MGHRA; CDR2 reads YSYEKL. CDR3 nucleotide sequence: TGCGCCAGCAGCCACCCGACTAGTTTCAATGAGCAGTTCTTC. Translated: CASSHPTSFNEQFF.

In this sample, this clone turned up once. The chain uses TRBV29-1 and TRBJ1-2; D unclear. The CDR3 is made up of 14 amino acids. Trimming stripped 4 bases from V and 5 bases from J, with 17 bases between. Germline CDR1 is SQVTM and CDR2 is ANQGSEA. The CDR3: CSVVAGSMFYGYTF. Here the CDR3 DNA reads TGCAGCGTTGTAGCCGGGTCCATGTTTTATGGCTACACCTTC.

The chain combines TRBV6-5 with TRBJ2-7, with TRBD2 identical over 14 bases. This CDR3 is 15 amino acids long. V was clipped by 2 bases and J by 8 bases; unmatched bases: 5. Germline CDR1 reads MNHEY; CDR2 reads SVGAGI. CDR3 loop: CASSYEGTSGSKQYF. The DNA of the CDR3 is TGTGCCAGCAGTTACGAGGGGACTAGCGGGAGCAAGCAGTACTTC.

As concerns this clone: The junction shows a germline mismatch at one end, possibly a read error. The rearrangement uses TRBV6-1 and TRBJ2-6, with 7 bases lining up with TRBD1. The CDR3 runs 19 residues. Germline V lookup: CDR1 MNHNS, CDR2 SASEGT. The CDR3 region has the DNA TGTGCCAGCAGTGCAGGTTGGGCAGGGGGTTCCTCTGGGGCCAACGGCCTGACTTTC. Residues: CASSAGWAGGSSGANGLTF.

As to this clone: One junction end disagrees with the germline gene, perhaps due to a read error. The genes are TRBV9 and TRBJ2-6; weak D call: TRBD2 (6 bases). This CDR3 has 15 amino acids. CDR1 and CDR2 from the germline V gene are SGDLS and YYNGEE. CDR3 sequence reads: CASSVGGAGANGLTF. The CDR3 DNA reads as TGTGCCAGCAGCGTAGGCGGGGCTGGGGCCAACGGCCTGACTTTC.

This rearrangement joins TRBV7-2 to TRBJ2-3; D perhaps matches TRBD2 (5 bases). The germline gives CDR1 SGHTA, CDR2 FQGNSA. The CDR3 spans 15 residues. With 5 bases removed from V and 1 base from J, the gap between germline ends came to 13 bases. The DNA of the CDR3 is TGTGCCAGCAGCCCTGACTACACTCGCACAGATACGCAGTATTTT. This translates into CASSPDYTRTDTQYF.